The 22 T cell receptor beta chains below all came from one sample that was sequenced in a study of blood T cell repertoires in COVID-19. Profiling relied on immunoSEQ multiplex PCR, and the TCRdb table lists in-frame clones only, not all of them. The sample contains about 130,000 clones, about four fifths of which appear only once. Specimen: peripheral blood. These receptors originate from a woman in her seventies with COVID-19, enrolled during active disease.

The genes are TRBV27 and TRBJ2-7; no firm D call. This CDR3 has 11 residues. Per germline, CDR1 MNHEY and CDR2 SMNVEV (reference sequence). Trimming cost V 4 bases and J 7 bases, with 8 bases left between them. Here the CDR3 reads CASSSREEQYF. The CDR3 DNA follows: TGTGCCAGCAGTTCCCGAGAGGAGCAGTACTTC.

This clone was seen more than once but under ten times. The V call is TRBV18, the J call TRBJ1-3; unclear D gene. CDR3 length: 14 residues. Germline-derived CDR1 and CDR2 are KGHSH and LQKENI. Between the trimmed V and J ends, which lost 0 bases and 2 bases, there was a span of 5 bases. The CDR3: CASSPPSPGNTIYF. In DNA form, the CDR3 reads TGTGCCAGCTCACCACCTAGCCCTGGAAACACCATATATTTT. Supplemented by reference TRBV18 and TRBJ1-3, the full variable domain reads NAGVMQNPRHLVRRRGQEARLRCSPMKGHSHVYWYRQLPEEGLKFMVYLQKENIIDESGMPKERFSAEFPKEGPSILRIQQVVRGDSAAYFCASSPPSPGNTIYFGEGSWLTVV.

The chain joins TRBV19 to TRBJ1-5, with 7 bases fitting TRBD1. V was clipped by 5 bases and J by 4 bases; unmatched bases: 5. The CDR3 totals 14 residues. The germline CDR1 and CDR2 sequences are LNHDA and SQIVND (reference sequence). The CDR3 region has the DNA TGTGCCAGTAGTTCGTCAGGGGGGAATCAGCCCCAGCATTTT. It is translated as CASSSSGGNQPQHF.

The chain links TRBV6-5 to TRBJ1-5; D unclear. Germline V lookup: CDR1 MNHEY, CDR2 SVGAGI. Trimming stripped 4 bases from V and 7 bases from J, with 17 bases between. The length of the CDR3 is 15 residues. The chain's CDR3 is CASSSGQYVGQPQHF. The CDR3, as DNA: TGTGCCAGCAGTTCTGGGCAGTATGTAGGCCAGCCCCAGCATTTT.

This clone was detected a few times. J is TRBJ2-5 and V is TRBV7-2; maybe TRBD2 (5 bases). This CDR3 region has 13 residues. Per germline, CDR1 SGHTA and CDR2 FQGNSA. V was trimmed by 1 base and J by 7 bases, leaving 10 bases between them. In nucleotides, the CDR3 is TGTGCCAGCAGCTTAGGGAGTGAGGGGACCCAGTACTTC. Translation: CASSLGSEGTQYF. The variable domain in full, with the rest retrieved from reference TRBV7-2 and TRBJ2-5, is GAGVSQSPSNKVTEKGKDVELRCDPISGHTALYWYRQSLGQGLEFLIYFQGNSAPDKSGLPSDRFSAERTGGSVSTLTIQRTQQEDSAVYLCASSLGSEGTQYFGPGTRLLVL.

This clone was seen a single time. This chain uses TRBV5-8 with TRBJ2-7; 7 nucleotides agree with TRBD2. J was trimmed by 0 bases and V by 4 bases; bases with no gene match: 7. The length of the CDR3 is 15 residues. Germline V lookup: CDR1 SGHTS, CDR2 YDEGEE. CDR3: CASSRSRDYSYEQYF. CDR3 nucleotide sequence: TGTGCCAGCAGCCGTTCCCGGGACTACTCCTACGAGCAGTACTTC.

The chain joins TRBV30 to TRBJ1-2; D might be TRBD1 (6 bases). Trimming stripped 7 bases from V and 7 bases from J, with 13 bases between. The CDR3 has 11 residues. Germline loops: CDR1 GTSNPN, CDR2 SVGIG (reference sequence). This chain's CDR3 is CASTTGGGYTF. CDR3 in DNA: TGTGCCTCCACGACAGGTGGTGGCTACACCTTC.

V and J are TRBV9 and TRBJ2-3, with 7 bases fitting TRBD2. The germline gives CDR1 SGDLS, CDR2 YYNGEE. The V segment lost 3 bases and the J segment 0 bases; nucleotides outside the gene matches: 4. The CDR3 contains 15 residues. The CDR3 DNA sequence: TGTGCCAGCAGCGCCCGGGGGGACAGCACAGATACGCAGTATTTT. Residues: CASSARGDSTDTQYF.

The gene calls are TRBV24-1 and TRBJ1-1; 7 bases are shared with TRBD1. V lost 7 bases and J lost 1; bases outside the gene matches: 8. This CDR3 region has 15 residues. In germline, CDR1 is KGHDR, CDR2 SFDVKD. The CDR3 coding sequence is TGTGCCACCAGACCCACGACAGGGCAGAACACTGAAGCTTTCTTT. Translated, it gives CATRPTTGQNTEAFF.

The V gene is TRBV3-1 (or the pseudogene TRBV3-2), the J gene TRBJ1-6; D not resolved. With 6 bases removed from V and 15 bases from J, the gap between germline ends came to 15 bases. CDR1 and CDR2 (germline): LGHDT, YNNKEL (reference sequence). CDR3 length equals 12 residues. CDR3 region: CASSRKRVILHF. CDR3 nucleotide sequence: TGTGCCAGCAGTCGGAAGAGGGTAATCCTCCACTTT.

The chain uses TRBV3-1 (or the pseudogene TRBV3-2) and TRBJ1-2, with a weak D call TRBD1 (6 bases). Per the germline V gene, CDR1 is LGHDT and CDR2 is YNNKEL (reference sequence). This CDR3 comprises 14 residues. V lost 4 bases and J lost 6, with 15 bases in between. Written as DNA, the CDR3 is TGTGCCAGCAGCCCAAACAGGGTCTGGGATGGCTACACCTTC. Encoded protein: CASSPNRVWDGYTF.

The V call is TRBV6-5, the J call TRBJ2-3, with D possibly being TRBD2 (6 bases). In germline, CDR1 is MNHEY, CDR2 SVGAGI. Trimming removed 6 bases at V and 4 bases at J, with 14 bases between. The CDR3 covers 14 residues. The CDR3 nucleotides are TGTGCCAGCAGAACCTCAGGAGGGGCAGATACGCAGTATTTT. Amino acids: CASRTSGGADTQYF.

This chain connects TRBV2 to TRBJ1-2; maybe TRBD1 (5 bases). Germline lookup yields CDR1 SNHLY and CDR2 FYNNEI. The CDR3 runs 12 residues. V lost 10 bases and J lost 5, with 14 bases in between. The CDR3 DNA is TGTGCCACAGCCGGAGGGGCGTATGGCTACACCTTC. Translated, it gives CATAGGAYGYTF.

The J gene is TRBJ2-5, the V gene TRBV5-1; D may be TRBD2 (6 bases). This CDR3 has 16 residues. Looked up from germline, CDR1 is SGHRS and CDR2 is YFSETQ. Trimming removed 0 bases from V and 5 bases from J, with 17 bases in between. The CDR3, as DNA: TGCGCCAGCAGCTTGGCCGGGAGAGGCGAGTTGGAGACCCAGTACTTC. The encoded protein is CASSLAGRGELETQYF.

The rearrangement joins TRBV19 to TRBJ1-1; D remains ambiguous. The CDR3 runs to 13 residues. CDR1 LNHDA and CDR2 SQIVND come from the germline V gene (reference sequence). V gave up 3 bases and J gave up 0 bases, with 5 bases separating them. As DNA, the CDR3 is TGTGCCAGTAGTATTAGCCTGAACACTGAAGCTTTCTTT. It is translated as CASSISLNTEAFF.

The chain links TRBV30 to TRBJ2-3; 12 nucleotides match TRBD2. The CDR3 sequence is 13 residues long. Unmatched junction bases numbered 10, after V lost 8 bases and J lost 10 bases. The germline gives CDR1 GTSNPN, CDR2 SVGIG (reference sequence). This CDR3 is CALLAGGPSPQYF. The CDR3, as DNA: TGTGCCCTCCTAGCGGGGGGGCCCAGTCCGCAGTATTTT.

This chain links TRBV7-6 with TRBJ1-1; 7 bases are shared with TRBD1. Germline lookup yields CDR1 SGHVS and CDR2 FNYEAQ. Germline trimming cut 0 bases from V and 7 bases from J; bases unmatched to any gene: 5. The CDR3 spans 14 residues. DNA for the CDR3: TGTGCCAGCAGCTTAGCGGGGACAGAAAATGAAGCTTTCTTT. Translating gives CASSLAGTENEAFF.

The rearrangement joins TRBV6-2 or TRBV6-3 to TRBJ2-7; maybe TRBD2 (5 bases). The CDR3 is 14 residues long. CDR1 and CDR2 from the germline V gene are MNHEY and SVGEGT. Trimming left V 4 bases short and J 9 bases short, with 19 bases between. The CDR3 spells CASSSIGAGLGQYF. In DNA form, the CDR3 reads TGTGCCAGCAGTTCTATCGGCGCGGGTTTGGGGCAGTACTTC.

CDR3 in amino acids: CASSLQRGTRETQYF. CDR3 bases: TGTGCCAGCAGCTTGCAAAGGGGGACGAGGGAGACCCAGTACTTC. This sequence joins TRBV7-2 and TRBJ2-5; D possibly corresponds to TRBD1 (6 bases). Germline V gene lookup returns CDR1 SGHTA and CDR2 FQGNSA. Trimming cost V 3 bases and J 5 bases, with 16 bases left between them. The CDR3 consists of 15 residues.

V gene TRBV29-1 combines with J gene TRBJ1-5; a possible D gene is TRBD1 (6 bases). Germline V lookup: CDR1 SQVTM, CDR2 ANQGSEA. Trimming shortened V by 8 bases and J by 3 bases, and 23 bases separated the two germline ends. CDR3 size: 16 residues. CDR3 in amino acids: CSPRLRAGATNQPQHF. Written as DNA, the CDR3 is TGCAGCCCCAGACTAAGGGCAGGGGCTACCAATCAGCCCCAGCATTTT.

This CDR3 is CASGSGVLQETQYF. The CDR3 nucleotides read TGTGCCAGCGGGTCGGGGGTACTCCAAGAGACCCAGTACTTC. J is TRBJ2-5 and V is TRBV3-1 (or the pseudogene TRBV3-2), with D possibly matching TRBD2 (6 bases). This CDR3 comprises 14 residues. Trimming took 8 bases from V and 1 from J, leaving 14 bases between them. Germline V CDR1 and CDR2: LGHDT, YNNKEL (reference sequence).

The CDR3 bases are TGTGCCAGCTCACCACCGAGGGCCCGGGTTGCGGAGACCCAGTACTTC. It codes for CASSPPRARVAETQYF. J is TRBJ2-5 and V is TRBV18; D possibly corresponds to TRBD2 (5 bases). Germline V gives CDR1 KGHSH, CDR2 LQKENI. The CDR3 is 16 residues long. V was clipped by 0 bases and J by 5 bases, with 16 bases between them.